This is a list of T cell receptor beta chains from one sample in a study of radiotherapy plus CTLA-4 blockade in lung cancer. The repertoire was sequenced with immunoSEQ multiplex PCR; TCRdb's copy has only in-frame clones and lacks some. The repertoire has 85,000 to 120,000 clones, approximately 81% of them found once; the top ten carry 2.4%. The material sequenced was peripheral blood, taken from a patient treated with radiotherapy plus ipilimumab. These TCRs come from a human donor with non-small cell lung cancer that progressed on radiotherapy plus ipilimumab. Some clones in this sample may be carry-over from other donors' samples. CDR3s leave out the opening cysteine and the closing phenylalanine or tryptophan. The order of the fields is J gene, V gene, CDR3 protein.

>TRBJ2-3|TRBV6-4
ASSTAPTDTQY
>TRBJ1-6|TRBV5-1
ASSLGASGSPLH
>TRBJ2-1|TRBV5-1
ASRPTSDGTIGQF
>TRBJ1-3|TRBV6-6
ASSYSPSSGNTIY
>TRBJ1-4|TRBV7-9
ASSGPLRATNEKLF
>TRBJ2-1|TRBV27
ASSFIQGRNEQF
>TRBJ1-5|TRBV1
TSSRTGGINQPQH
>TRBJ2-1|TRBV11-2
ASSLTPGLAGAFF
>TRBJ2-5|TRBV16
ASSQYGSQQETQY
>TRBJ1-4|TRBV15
ATSRVPGQKLF
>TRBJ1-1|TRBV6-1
ASSEYGGNTEAF
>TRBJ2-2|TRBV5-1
ASSSGTGWSFGELF
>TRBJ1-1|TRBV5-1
ASSLDFLGQLNTEAF
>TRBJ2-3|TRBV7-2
ASSLARQSAEH
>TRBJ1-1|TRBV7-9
ASSSLQGLNTEAF
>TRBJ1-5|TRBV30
AWSKRGNQPQH
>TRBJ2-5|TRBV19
ASSSGGEIETQY
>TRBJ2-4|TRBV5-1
ASSLASAGGHPLTKNIQY
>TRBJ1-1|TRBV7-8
ASSLWFTEAF
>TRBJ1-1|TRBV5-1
ASSSPRPPYTEAF
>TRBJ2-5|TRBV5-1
ASSLETGRQETQY
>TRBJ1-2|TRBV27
ATSEAGYNYGYT
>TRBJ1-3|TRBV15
ATSRDLKGGNTIY
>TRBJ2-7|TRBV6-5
ASSYSETGGSEQY